The 20 T cell receptor beta chains presented below share a single source sample, sequenced in a study of T cell clonality in common variable immunodeficiency (dated by TCRdb to between 2014 and 2017). Libraries were prepared through the immunoSEQ multiplex PCR assay. TCRdb re-hosts the immuneACCESS table, in-frame sequences only. Its copies lack some clones; in the studies checked, an unresolved V gene accounts for under half of them, and the cause for the rest is not known. The data for this sample show about 34,000 clones, each detected more than once. The ten largest account for approximately 6.8% of the sample. General findings and caveats noted by the study authors: Reportedly, TCRbeta sequences from CVID had fewer deletions and N-nucleotide insertions, and highly modified clones with 13 or more V deletions were absent from CVID.

Their recognized antigens are unknown. Input material: peripheral blood mononuclear cells. Receptors originate from a human donor with common variable immunodeficiency.

This clone was detected a few times. The junction and the germline gene differ at one end; a read error may be behind it. The sequenced fragment ends 3 residues before the CDR3 boundary, so the rest is inferred from the germline J gene. The rearrangement joins TRBV7-9 to TRBJ2-3; 8 bases align to TRBD2. Per germline, CDR1 SEHNR and CDR2 FQNEAQ (reference sequence). The CDR3 is 13 residues long. This CDR3 is CSRSGGDTDTQYF. Partial CDR3 DNA: TGTTCCAGGAGCGGGGGCGACACAGATACG.

This clone was recorded at least ten times. With the read ending 3 residues before the CDR3 end, the germline J gene is used to fill in that end. The chain links TRBV9 to TRBJ2-7; 9 nucleotides agree with TRBD1. This CDR3 has 15 residues. V lost 3 bases, J lost 2 bases, and 6 bases stayed unmatched. From germline, CDR1 is SGDLS and CDR2 YYNGEE. The CDR3 loop reads CASSAEDRGAYEQYF. The part of the CDR3 DNA that was read is TGTGCCAGCAGCGCCGAAGACAGGGGGGCCTACGAG.

Comment on this clone: With the read ending 3 residues before the CDR3 end, the germline J gene is used to fill in that end. The chain uses TRBV7-9 and TRBJ2-7, with D perhaps matching TRBD1 (5 bases). Germline V gives CDR1 SEHNR, CDR2 FQNEAQ (reference sequence). Deletions cut 1 base from V and 4 bases from J, with 11 bases between. The CDR3 spans 14 residues. The sequenced CDR3 bases are TGTGCCAGCAGCTTAGTCGACAGTAGATACGAG. Translation: CASSLVDSRYE. The full CDR3 protein is CASSLVDSRYEQYF.

This clone was detected only a few times. The CDR3 extends 3 residues past the end of the read, so its final part is completed from the germline J gene. The chain employs TRBV20-1 and TRBJ1-5; the D is unclear. In germline, CDR1 is DFQATT, CDR2 SNEGSKA (reference sequence). The CDR3 contains 15 residues. Deletions cut 3 bases from V and 3 bases from J, with 15 bases between. CDR3 DNA, as far as it was read: TGCAGTGCTAGTAACAGACTAAACCACAATCAGCCC. It yields the protein CSASNRLNHNQP. The complete CDR3 protein is CSASNRLNHNQPQHF.

As for this clone: The observed sequence ends 3 residues before the CDR3 terminus, with the missing tail filled in from the germline J gene. The gene calls are TRBV20-1 and TRBJ1-6, with 9 bases identical to TRBD1. Germline loops: CDR1 DFQATT, CDR2 SNEGSKA (reference sequence). V lost 0 bases to trimming and J lost 0 bases; unmatched junction nucleotides: 3. The CDR3 spans 17 residues. CDR3 amino acids: CSAREGTGSSYNSPLHF. Partial CDR3 DNA: TGCAGTGCTAGAGAGGGGACAGGGAGCTCCTATAATTCACCC.

CDR3 sequence reads: CASSTKPGTGRDYGYTF. The CDR3 bases that were read are TGTGCCAGTAGTACCAAACCCGGGACAGGGCGGGACTATGGC. The gene calls are TRBV19 and TRBJ1-2, with 9 bases identical to TRBD1. The CDR3 end lies 3 residues beyond the end of the read and is filled in from the germline J gene. V was pared by 4 bases and J by 3 bases, with 12 bases of the junction left unmatched. This CDR3 region has 17 residues. Germline assignment: CDR1 LNHDA and CDR2 SQIVND (reference sequence).

Of note for this clone: Read data end 3 residues before the CDR3 end; the end is taken from the germline J gene. The chain links TRBV2 to TRBJ2-3; 15 bases fit TRBD2. Germline CDR1 and CDR2: SNHLY and FYNNEI. There are 18 residues in the CDR3. After removal of 6 bases from V and 2 bases from J, the junction contained 9 bases not matched to a gene. The CDR3: CASREPGLAGGPTDTQYF. Incomplete CDR3 DNA: TGTGCCAGCAGGGAACCTGGACTAGCGGGAGGGCCCACAGATACG.

This clone was detected only a few times. A much more abundant neighbour one base away suggests this may be a read error. The CDR3 is cut off 3 residues early in the read; its end comes from the germline J gene. The J gene is TRBJ2-7, the V gene TRBV18, with TRBD2 identical over 9 bases. The CDR3 has 16 amino acids. Germline loops: CDR1 KGHSH, CDR2 LQKENI. Trimming cost V 4 bases and J 1 base; bases outside gene matches: 8. The CDR3 loop reads CASSLISGRFSYEQYF. CDR3 DNA (partial): TGTGCCAGCTCACTGATTAGCGGGAGATTTTCCTACGAG.

This clone was seen at least ten times. The missing CDR3 end, 3 residues past where the read stops, is filled in from the germline J gene. J is TRBJ2-2 and V is TRBV2; 7 bases are a match to TRBD2. Germline V gene lookup returns CDR1 SNHLY and CDR2 FYNNEI. The CDR3 sequence is 14 residues long. V shed 5 bases and J 4 bases; nucleotides not matched to a gene: 4. The part of the CDR3 DNA that was read is TGTGCCAGCAGTCCTTTAGCGGGCACCGGGGAG. Encoded protein: CASSPLAGTGE. The full CDR3 sequence reads CASSPLAGTGELFF.

This clone has more than one count but fewer than ten. Read data end 3 residues before the CDR3 end; the end is taken from the germline J gene. The chain joins TRBV5-6 to TRBJ2-7; the D is unclear. In germline, CDR1 is SGHDT, CDR2 YYEEEE. V dropped 0 bases and J dropped 3 bases, with 4 bases sitting between them. CDR3 size: 12 residues. The CDR3 loop is CASSLGHYEQYF. CDR3 bases read: TGTGCCAGCAGCTTGGGTCACTACGAG.

On this clone: The read halts 3 residues ahead of the CDR3 end, with the missing end drawn from the germline J gene. The V gene is TRBV20-1, the J gene TRBJ1-6, with 12 bases identical to TRBD1. The CDR3 sequence is 15 residues long. Losses at the gene ends were 6 bases for V and 7 bases for J; bases not matched to a gene: 7. CDR1 is DFQATT, CDR2 SNEGSKA, per germline (reference sequence). Partial CDR3 DNA: TGCAGTGCCCCGGGACAGGGGGCCGTGAATTCACCC. It translates to CSAPGQGAVNSP. The whole CDR3 region reads CSAPGQGAVNSPLHF.

This clone was seen many times. The CDR3 end lies 3 residues beyond the end of the read and is filled in from the germline J gene. This chain connects TRBV7-2 to TRBJ2-7; maybe TRBD2 (5 bases). Germline assignment: CDR1 SGHTA and CDR2 FQGNSA. The germline V and J ends were trimmed by 1 base and 0 bases, with 10 bases remaining between them. The CDR3 is 15 amino acids. The CDR3: CASSLGATSSYEQYF. The sequenced CDR3 bases are TGTGCCAGCAGCTTAGGAGCTACTAGCTCCTACGAG.

A word on this clone: The CDR3 end falls 3 residues outside the read, so it is completed with the germline J gene. V gene TRBV20-1 combines with J gene TRBJ2-7, with D possibly being TRBD2 (7 bases). Germline loops: CDR1 DFQATT, CDR2 SNEGSKA (reference sequence). V lost 4 bases and J lost 1, with 20 bases in between. The CDR3 extends over 16 amino acids. CDR3 DNA, as far as it was read: TGCAGTGCTACCGCGGAGGCGGGGGCGACGTCCTACGAG. The encoded protein is CSATAEAGATSYE. The full CDR3 sequence reads CSATAEAGATSYEQYF.

On this clone: The missing CDR3 end, 3 residues past where the read stops, is filled in from the germline J gene. This chain joins TRBV18 and TRBJ2-2; 12 bases are shared with TRBD1. There are 16 residues in the CDR3. V trimming: 8 bases; J trimming: 5 bases; junction bases outside the gene matches: 9. The germline V gene has CDR1 KGHSH and CDR2 LQKENI. The chain's CDR3 is CASSKGQGALTGELFF. CDR3 DNA, as far as it was read: TGTGCCAGCAGTAAGGGACAGGGGGCGCTTACCGGGGAG.

As to this clone: The CDR3 goes on 3 residues after the read ends, and that part is filled in from the germline J gene. The V and J genes are TRBV19 and TRBJ1-1, with a possible D match to TRBD1 (6 bases). Trimming left V 7 bases short and J 2 bases short, with 11 bases between. CDR3 length: 13 residues. Germline-derived CDR1 and CDR2 are LNHDA and SQIVND (reference sequence). The DNA read from the CDR3 is TGTGCCAGTACCAGGACAGTTAACACTGAA. Its translation is CASTRTVNTE. The full CDR3 protein reads CASTRTVNTEAFF.

The sequenced part of the CDR3 DNA is TGTGCCACAAGCCCCAGGAGTCCCTCCACCGGGGAG. Translated: CATSPRSPSTGE. Given in full, the CDR3 is CATSPRSPSTGELFF. The rearrangement links TRBV6-2 or TRBV6-3 to TRBJ2-2; D not resolved. The read stops 3 residues short of the end of the CDR3; the missing end is completed from the germline J gene. CDR1 is MNHEY, CDR2 SVGEGT, per germline. V lost 10 bases and J lost 4, with 19 bases in between. This CDR3 has 15 amino acids.

The table lists this clone with many counts. With the read ending 3 residues before the CDR3 end, the germline J gene is used to fill in that end. V is TRBV20-1 and J is TRBJ2-5; D is perhaps TRBD1 (5 bases). There are 13 residues in the CDR3. CDR1 DFQATT and CDR2 SNEGSKA come from the germline V gene (reference sequence). Trimming removed 5 bases at V and 5 bases at J, with 15 bases between. The part of the CDR3 DNA that was read is TGCAGTGCTTGTATTGGGGCTGTGGAGACC. Translating gives CSACIGAVET. The whole CDR3 sequence is CSACIGAVETQYF.

Relative to its sample, this clone is medium-sized. The read falls 3 residues short of the CDR3 end, and the missing part is taken from the germline J gene. The rearrangement joins TRBV10-3 to TRBJ2-6, with TRBD2 as a possible D gene (5 bases). CDR1 ENHRY and CDR2 SYGVKD come from the germline V gene. The CDR3 runs 14 residues. The CDR3 loop is CAISAEHSVDFLTF. The part of the CDR3 DNA that was read is TGTGCCATCAGTGCGGAACATAGCGTAGATTTC.

On this clone itself: Read sequence stops 3 residues before the CDR3 end, and the germline J gene provides the missing end. The V gene is TRBV7-6, the J gene TRBJ2-1; 8 bases are a match to TRBD2. J gave up 3 bases and V 1 base, and 5 bases lay outside the gene matches. Germline CDR1 is SGHVS and CDR2 is FNYEAQ. This CDR3 contains 16 residues. The sequenced CDR3 bases are TGTGCCAGCAGCTTAGAGGGTAGCGGGGTCTACAATGAG. Encoded protein: CASSLEGSGVYNE. The CDR3 reads in full as CASSLEGSGVYNEQFF.

To note about this clone: A far more abundant clone sits one base away, making this likely a read error. The read terminates 3 residues ahead of where the CDR3 ends, so the germline J gene completes it. The rearrangement links TRBV23-1 to TRBJ1-6; maybe TRBD1 (5 bases). TRBV23-1 is marked as an open reading frame, function uncertain. V lost 1 base to trimming and J lost 0 bases, with 13 bases between them. The CDR3 runs 18 residues. CDR3 bases read: TGCGCCAGCAGTCAATACAGGCCCAACGACTCCTATAATTCACCC. It codes for CASSQYRPNDSYNSP. The complete CDR3 protein is CASSQYRPNDSYNSPLHF.